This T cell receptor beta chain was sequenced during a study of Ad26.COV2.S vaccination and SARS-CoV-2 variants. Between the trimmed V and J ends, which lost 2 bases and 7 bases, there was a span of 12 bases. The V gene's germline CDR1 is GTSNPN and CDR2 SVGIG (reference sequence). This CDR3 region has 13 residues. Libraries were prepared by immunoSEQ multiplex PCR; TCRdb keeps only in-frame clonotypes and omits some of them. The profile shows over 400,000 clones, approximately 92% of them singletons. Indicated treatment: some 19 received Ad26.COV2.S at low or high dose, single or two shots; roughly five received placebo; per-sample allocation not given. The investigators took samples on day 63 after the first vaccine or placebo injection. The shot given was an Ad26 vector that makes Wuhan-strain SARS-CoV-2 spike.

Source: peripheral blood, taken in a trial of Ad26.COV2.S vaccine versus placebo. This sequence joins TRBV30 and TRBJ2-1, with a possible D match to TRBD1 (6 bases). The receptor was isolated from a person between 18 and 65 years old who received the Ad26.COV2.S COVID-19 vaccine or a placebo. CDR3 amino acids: CAWSYGQGNEQFF. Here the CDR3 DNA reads TGTGCCTGGAGTTACGGGCAGGGGAATGAGCAGTTCTTC.